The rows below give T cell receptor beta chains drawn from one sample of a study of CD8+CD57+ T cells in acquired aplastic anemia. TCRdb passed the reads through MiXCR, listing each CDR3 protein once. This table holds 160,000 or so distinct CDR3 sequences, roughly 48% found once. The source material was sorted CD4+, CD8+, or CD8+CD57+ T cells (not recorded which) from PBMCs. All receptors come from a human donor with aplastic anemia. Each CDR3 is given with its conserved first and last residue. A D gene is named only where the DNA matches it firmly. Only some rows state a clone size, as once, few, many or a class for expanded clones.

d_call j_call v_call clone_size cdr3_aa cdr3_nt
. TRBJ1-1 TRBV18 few CASSPGFQEATEAFF TGTGCCAGCTCCCCCGGCTTTCAGGAGGCCACTGAAGCTTTCTTT
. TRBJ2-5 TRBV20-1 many CSTLHSGTKETQYF TGCAGTACACTTCATTCCGGGACAAAAGAGACCCAGTACTTC
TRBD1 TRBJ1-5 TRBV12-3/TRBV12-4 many CASRQGASQPQHF TGTGCCAGCAGGCAGGGGGCAAGTCAGCCCCAGCATTTT
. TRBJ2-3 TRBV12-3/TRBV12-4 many CASHWGGLGGTDTQYF TGTGCCAGCCATTGGGGGGGCCTCGGAGGCACAGATACGCAGTATTTT
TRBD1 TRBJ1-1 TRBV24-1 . CAIPGQGAGDTEAFF TGTGCCATACCGGGACAGGGGGCGGGAGACACTGAAGCTTTCTTT
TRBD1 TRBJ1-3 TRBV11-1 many CASRRTGAGDSGNTIYF TGTGCCAGCAGGAGGACAGGGGCTGGGGATTCTGGAAACACCATATATTTT
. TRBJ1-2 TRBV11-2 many CASSLPYTLGYTF TGTGCCAGCAGCTTACCCTACACCCTCGGCTACACCTTC
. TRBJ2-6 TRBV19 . CASSEGAAGANVLTF TGTGCCAGTAGTGAAGGGGCGGCTGGGGCCAACGTCCTGACTTTC
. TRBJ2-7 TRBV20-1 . CSARGLVAGEQYF TGCAGTGCTAGAGGTTTAGTTGCCGGCGAGCAGTACTTC
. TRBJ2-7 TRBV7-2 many CASSAWASYEQYF TGTGCCAGCAGCGCGTGGGCCTCCTACGAGCAGTACTTC
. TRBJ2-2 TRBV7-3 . CASSSQGGGTGELFF TGTGCCAGCAGCTCTCAGGGGGGAGGAACCGGGGAGCTGTTTTTT
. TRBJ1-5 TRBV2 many CASSEGRQPQHF TGTGCCAGCAGTGAAGGACGGCAGCCCCAGCATTTT
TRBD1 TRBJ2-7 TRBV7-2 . CASSVTGGPYEQYF TGTGCCAGCAGCGTGACAGGGGGCCCCTACGAGCAGTACTTC
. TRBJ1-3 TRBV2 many CASSPSRNTIYF TGTGCCAGCAGCCCTTCCAGAAACACCATATATTTT
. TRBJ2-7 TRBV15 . CATSREGGGASLEQYF TGTGCCACCAGCAGAGAGGGAGGGGGCGCTTCGCTCGAGCAGTACTTC
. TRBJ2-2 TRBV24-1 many CATSDVVRGSGELFF TGTGCCACCAGTGATGTTGTCAGGGGTTCCGGGGAGCTGTTTTTT
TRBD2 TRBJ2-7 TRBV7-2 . CASRRLAGGEQYF TGTGCCAGCAGGCGACTAGCGGGGGGGGAGCAGTACTTC
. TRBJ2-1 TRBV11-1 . CASSLAGAGQYNEQFF TGTGCCAGCAGCTTAGCAGGGGCAGGGCAGTACAATGAGCAGTTCTTC
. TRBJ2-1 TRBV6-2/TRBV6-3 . CASSSGTLGHEQFF TGTGCCAGCAGTTCCGGGACCCTGGGGCATGAGCAGTTCTTC
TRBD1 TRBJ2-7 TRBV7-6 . CASSPRLGQGKSPYEQYF TGTGCCAGCAGCCCTAGACTAGGACAGGGGAAGTCTCCCTACGAGCAGTACTTC
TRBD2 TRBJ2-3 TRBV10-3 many CAISGRTSGDTDTQYF TGTGCCATCAGTGGTCGGACTAGCGGAGACACAGATACGCAGTATTTT
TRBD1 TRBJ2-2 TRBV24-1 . CATSDWTGDTRELFF TGTGCCACCAGTGATTGGACAGGGGACACCCGTGAGCTGTTTTTT
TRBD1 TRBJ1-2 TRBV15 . CATSSFTGGAHYGYTF TGTGCCACCAGCAGCTTTACAGGGGGCGCCCACTATGGCTACACCTTC
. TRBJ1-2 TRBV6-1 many CASSREGYGYTF TGTGCCAGCAGCAGGGAAGGCTATGGCTACACCTTC
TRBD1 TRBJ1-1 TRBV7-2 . CASSRDRVVGTEAFF TGTGCCAGCAGCCGGGACAGGGTTGTTGGCACTGAAGCTTTCTTT
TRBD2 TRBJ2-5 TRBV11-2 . CASSQGTSGGVTGETQYF TGTGCCAGCAGCCAGGGGACTAGCGGGGGCGTTACCGGAGAGACCCAGTACTTC
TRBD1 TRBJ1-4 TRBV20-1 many CSAGGQGSTNEKLFF TGCAGTGCGGGGGGACAGGGATCAACTAATGAAAAACTGTTTTTT
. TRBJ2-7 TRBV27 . CASSLFLGRSYEQYF TGTGCCAGCAGTTTATTCTTAGGAAGATCCTACGAGCAGTACTTC
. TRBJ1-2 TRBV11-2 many CASSLAYGVHDYTF TGTGCCAGCAGCTTAGCCTACGGGGTTCATGACTACACCTTC
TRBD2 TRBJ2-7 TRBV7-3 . CASSSSGEDYEQYF TGTGCCAGCAGCAGCAGCGGGGAGGACTACGAGCAGTACTTC
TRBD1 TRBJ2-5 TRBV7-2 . CASSSPGQGAFETQYF TGTGCCAGCAGCTCACCGGGACAGGGGGCTTTTGAGACCCAGTACTTC
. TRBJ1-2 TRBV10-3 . CAISETVDGYTF TGTGCCATCAGTGAGACGGTGGATGGCTACACCTTC
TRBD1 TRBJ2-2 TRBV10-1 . CASRDGTGNTGELFF TGCGCCAGCAGAGATGGGACAGGGAACACCGGGGAGCTGTTTTTT
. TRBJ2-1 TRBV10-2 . CASSALSLYNEQFF TGCGCCAGCAGTGCCCTTTCTCTCTACAATGAGCAGTTCTTC
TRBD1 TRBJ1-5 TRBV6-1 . CASVPGTGVSNQPQHF TGTGCCAGCGTTCCCGGGACAGGGGTTAGCAATCAGCCCCAGCATTTT
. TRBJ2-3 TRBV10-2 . CASSLHRRELDTQYF TGCGCCAGCAGTCTTCACCGGAGGGAGTTGGATACGCAGTATTTT
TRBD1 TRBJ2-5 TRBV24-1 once CATSESGTVETQYF TGTGCCACCAGTGAATCAGGGACAGTAGAGACCCAGTACTTC
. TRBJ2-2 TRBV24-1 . CATSDKPGNTGELFF TGTGCCACCAGTGATAAACCAGGGAACACCGGGGAGCTGTTTTTT
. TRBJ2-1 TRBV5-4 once CASRYDRNNEQFF TGTGCCAGCAGGTATGACCGAAACAATGAGCAGTTCTTC
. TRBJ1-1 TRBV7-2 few CASSPPGGVLGAFF TGTGCCAGCAGCCCCCCAGGAGGGGTGCTCGGGGCTTTCTTT
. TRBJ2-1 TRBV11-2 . CASSLDGGGIYNEQFF TGTGCCAGCAGCTTAGATGGAGGGGGAATCTACAATGAGCAGTTCTTC
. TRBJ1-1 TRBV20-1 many CSARDNFGVRSPEAFF TGCAGTGCTAGAGATAATTTCGGGGTTCGGAGCCCAGAAGCTTTCTTT
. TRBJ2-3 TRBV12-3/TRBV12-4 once CASSFPGLTDTQYF TGTGCCAGCAGTTTCCCGGGACTCACAGATACGCAGTATTTT
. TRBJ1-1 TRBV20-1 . CSARDRQYTEAFF TGCAGTGCTAGAGATCGCCAGTACACTGAAGCTTTCTTT